This entry is about one TCR beta chain. The CDR3 totals 14 residues. The V gene lost 3 bases and the J gene lost 3 bases, with 13 bases spanning the gap. Germline V lookup: CDR1 SGHNT, CDR2 YYREEE (reference sequence). This record belongs to a study of blood T cell repertoires in COVID-19. Turning to the study itself: Donors in the United States, Italy and Spain gave samples during acute or convalescent COVID-19.

Using immunoSEQ multiplex PCR, the repertoire was profiled, and TCRdb retains in-frame clones only, with some absent. This table has about 140,000 clones, 85% to 90% appearing once. This receptor was identified in a woman older than 75 with acute or convalescent COVID-19. The chain recombines TRBV5-4 with TRBJ2-7, with a tentative D call TRBD2 (5 bases). Sequencing was performed on peripheral blood. In DNA form, the CDR3 reads TGTGCCAGCAGCTCAGCCGGGGTCGACTACGAGCAGTACTTC. Translation gives CASSSAGVDYEQYF. Filled out from reference TRBV5-4 and TRBJ2-7, the complete variable domain reads ETGVTQSPTHLIKTRGQQVTLRCSSQSGHNTVSWYQQALGQGPQFIFQYYREEENGRGNFPPRFSGLQFPNYSSELNVNALELDDSALYLCASSSAGVDYEQYFGPGTRLTVT.